This entry lists 14 T cell receptor beta chains sequenced from one sample in a study of CD8 T cells in ankylosing spondylitis. TCRdb recomputed calls from the 5' RACE reads with MiXCR, one row per CDR3 protein. The table records about 69,000 distinct CDR3 sequences, approximately 5% of them present only once. What was sequenced was blood, either unsorted or a sorted T cell fraction (not recorded which). The receptors were gathered from a male donor with ankylosing spondylitis or in good health (not recorded which).

This clonotype has at least ten counts. The chain combines TRBV28 with TRBJ1-2; no firm D call. The ends were cut back, 4 bases at V and 1 base at J, with 7 bases in the middle. The V gene's germline CDR1 is MDHEN and CDR2 SYDVKM. This CDR3 contains 13 residues. The DNA of the CDR3 is TGTGCCAGCAGTTCTTCCCTTAACTATGGCTACACCTTC. Encoded protein: CASSSSLNYGYTF.

This clonotype was picked up one time. Mismatch with germline at one junction end may stem from a read error. This chain connects TRBV4-1 to TRBJ2-2; D ambiguous. This CDR3 is 15 amino acids long. Germline V lookup: CDR1 MGHRA, CDR2 YSYEKL. The DNA of the CDR3 is TGCGCCAACAGCCAAGGTTGGGCGGCCACCGCGGAGCTGTTTTTT. This gives the protein CANSQGWAATAELFF.

This clonotype was found many times. The chain is built from TRBV6-1 and TRBJ2-7; D ambiguous. Looked up from germline, CDR1 is MNHNS and CDR2 is SASEGT. This CDR3 contains 12 residues. Trimming cost V 3 bases and J 3 bases, with 6 bases left between them. This CDR3 reads CASSDPDYEQYF. DNA of the CDR3: TGTGCCAGCAGTGACCCGGACTACGAGCAGTACTTC.

This clonotype was counted many times. The CDR3 loop reads CASSLVGLQETQYF. The CDR3 DNA follows: TGCGCCAGCAGCTTAGTAGGACTTCAAGAGACCCAGTACTTC. The chain is built from TRBV5-1 and TRBJ2-5, with a weak D call TRBD2 (5 bases). Germline V lookup: CDR1 SGHRS, CDR2 YFSETQ. Trimming pared 2 bases from V and 2 bases from J, leaving 10 bases between. CDR3 length: 14 residues.

This clonotype was observed at least ten times. The chain has TRBV27 and TRBJ2-1; no clear D. V was trimmed by 5 bases and J by 2 bases, leaving 13 bases between them. The CDR3 has 15 residues. The germline gives CDR1 MNHEY, CDR2 SMNVEV (reference sequence). The chain's CDR3 is CASSPQALPYNEQFF. The DNA of the CDR3 is TGTGCCAGCAGTCCCCAAGCGCTACCCTACAATGAGCAGTTCTTC.

V gene TRBV27 combines with J gene TRBJ2-3; D is ambiguous. The germline CDR1 and CDR2 sequences are MNHEY and SMNVEV (reference sequence). Trimming took 4 bases from V and 4 from J, leaving 15 bases between them. This CDR3 is built from 15 residues. For the CDR3, the DNA is TGTGCCAGCAGTTATCCGGGTTCGAACCCAGATACGCAGTATTTT. Amino acids: CASSYPGSNPDTQYF.

This clonotype has a count of ten or more. The chain is built from TRBV28 and TRBJ1-5; 8 bases agree with TRBD1. The CDR3 totals 16 residues. J gave up 4 bases and V 6 bases, and 11 bases lay outside the gene matches. The germline CDR1 and CDR2 sequences are MDHEN and SYDVKM. The CDR3 is CASRRQGNGDNQPQHF. The CDR3 coding sequence is TGTGCCAGCAGGAGACAGGGGAATGGGGATAATCAGCCCCAGCATTTT. Looking up the rest from reference TRBV28 and TRBJ1-5 gives the full variable domain: DVKVTQSSRYLVKRTGEKVFLECVQDMDHENMFWYRQDPGLGLRLIYFSYDVKMKEKGDIPEGYSVSREKKERFSLILESASTNQTSMYLCASRRQGNGDNQPQHFGDGTRLSIL.

This clonotype showed up many times. The chain joins TRBV18 to TRBJ2-5; D not certain. The CDR3 has 13 amino acids. CDR1 KGHSH and CDR2 LQKENI come from the germline V gene. V lost 0 bases, J lost 5 bases, and 7 bases lay in between. CDR3 sequence (DNA): TGTGCCAGCTCACCACCGGTCAGGGAGACCCAGTACTTC. It codes for CASSPPVRETQYF.

This clonotype has at least ten counts. This chain links TRBV10-3 with TRBJ2-1; D possibly corresponds to TRBD2 (5 bases). Germline assignment: CDR1 ENHRY and CDR2 SYGVKD. This CDR3 comprises 14 residues. V was cut by 3 bases and J by 2 bases, with 8 bases left in between. The CDR3 DNA follows: TGTGCCATCAGTGACGAGGGTACCTACAATGAGCAGTTCTTC. Encoded protein: CAISDEGTYNEQFF.

This clonotype was observed a few times. The chain has TRBV5-4 and TRBJ1-2; 10 bases map to TRBD1. Germline V gene data show CDR1 as SGHNT and CDR2 as YYREEE (reference sequence). Trimming took 3 bases from V and 4 from J; bases not matched to a gene: 6. This CDR3 comprises 15 residues. Written as DNA, the CDR3 is TGTGCCAGCAGCTCCCGGGACAGGGGTACCTATGGCTACACCTTC. This codes for CASSSRDRGTYGYTF.

This clonotype was seen ten or more times. The chain links TRBV27 to TRBJ2-3, with 8 bases aligning to TRBD2. The CDR3 is 15 amino acids. The trim removed 7 bases at V and 2 bases at J, leaving 8 bases unmatched. CDR1 is MNHEY and CDR2 is SMNVEV in the germline V gene (reference sequence). CDR3 sequence reads: CASTLDGGVTDTQYF. The CDR3 bases are TGTGCCAGCACCTTGGACGGGGGGGTCACAGATACGCAGTATTTT.

The sample holds many counts of this clonotype. The chain is built from TRBV7-2 and TRBJ1-6, with D maybe TRBD1 (5 bases). The ends were cut back, 0 bases at V and 7 bases at J, with 10 bases in the middle. The CDR3 consists of 15 residues. CDR1 is SGHTA, CDR2 FQGNSA, per germline. The CDR3 bases are TGTGCCAGCAGCTTAGCGGAGGGGACCAATTCACCCCTCCACTTT. It is translated as CASSLAEGTNSPLHF.

The chain couples TRBV7-9 to TRBJ1-5; no firm D call. CDR3 length equals 15 residues. V lost 1 base and J lost 1, with 8 bases in between. The germline CDR1 and CDR2 sequences are SEHNR and FQNEAQ (reference sequence). The CDR3 sequence: CASSLDGRSNQPQHF. DNA for the CDR3: TGTGCCAGCAGCTTAGACGGCCGAAGCAATCAGCCCCAGCATTTT.

The gene calls are TRBV5-1 and TRBJ1-1; 7 positions match TRBD1. The J segment lost 1 base and the V segment lost 4 bases, leaving 7 bases of the junction unmatched. From germline, CDR1 is SGHRS and CDR2 YFSETQ. This CDR3 region has 15 residues. The CDR3 loop reads CASSQLRQGNTEAFF. The DNA for the CDR3 is TGCGCCAGCAGCCAGCTCAGACAGGGGAACACTGAAGCTTTCTTT.